This T cell receptor (beta chain) was observed in a study of shared clonotypes between healthy human individuals. Looking at the study overall: Donors had three CD4 naive, three CD4 memory, two CD8 naive and one CD8 memory plate apiece. Points from the study as a whole: The study sampled only blood, and tissue repertoires likely differ.

There were no recent acute infections or vaccinations among the donors, who were healthy HIV-negative adults. With regard to this clone: Its cognate antigen is unknown.

It was 150 to 250 ng DNA, 25,000 to 35,000 T cell genomes, that sorted-subset replicate PCRs used. Some clones are missing from TCRdb's copy, which holds only in-frame ones; the method was immunoSEQ multiplex PCR. The data contain roughly 2 million clones, 85% to 95% of them seen just once; the ten biggest clones take up roughly 0.13%. The ends lost 2 bases at V and 4 bases at J; junction bases unmatched: 5. The V gene's germline CDR1 is KGHSH and CDR2 LQKENI. The CDR3 contains 15 residues. The source is a man aged 18-30 years in good health. V is TRBV18 and J is TRBJ2-1, with 7 bases matching TRBD2. The sample taken for sequencing was naive CD4+ T cells sorted from blood. This sample's subset: CD45RA+ positively selected. The CDR3 DNA reads TGTGCCAGCTCACCAGGAGGGAGGGCTTACAATGAGCAGTTCTTC. This gives the protein CASSPGGRAYNEQFF.